This T cell receptor beta chain was identified during a study of control samples from healthy donors and cancer patients. Assay: immunoSEQ multiplex PCR; the TCRdb copy retains only in-frame clones and omits some. The table lists 68,000 or so clones, 83% of them singletons. Per the germline V gene, CDR1 is LGHNA and CDR2 is YSLEER. There are 15 residues in the CDR3. J was trimmed by 7 bases and V by 0 bases; bases with no gene match: 5. The chain joins TRBV4-3 to TRBJ1-2, with 10 bases matching TRBD1. What was sequenced was blood. The sequence was collected from a man aged 55 to 70 in good health. DNA of the CDR3: TGCGCCAGCAGCCAAGATTACGGGACAGGGGTTGGCTACACCTTC. Translation: CASSQDYGTGVGYTF.